Listed here are 2 T cell receptor beta chains from one sample, sequenced in a study of control samples from healthy donors and cancer patients. Profiling relied on immunoSEQ multiplex PCR, and the TCRdb table lists in-frame clones only, not all of them. The sample shows over 200,000 clones, about four fifths of them seen only once. The sample consisted of PBMCs. Receptor source: a woman aged 55-69 years with lung cancer.

The gene calls are TRBV5-1 and TRBJ2-6; unclear D gene. Germline V CDR1 and CDR2: SGHRS, YFSETQ. The CDR3 extends over 15 amino acids. Trimming took off 3 bases at V and 2 bases at J, with 9 bases between the two ends. The CDR3 coding sequence is TGCGCCAGCAGCTCCCCCACCACTGGGGCCAACGTCCTGACTTTC. Amino acids: CASSSPTTGANVLTF.

This CDR3 is CASSSRGNRYNSPLHF. In DNA form, the CDR3 reads TGTGCCAGCAGCTCTCGGGGCAACCGCTATAATTCACCCCTCCACTTT. The chain has TRBV7-6 and TRBJ1-6; a weak D match, TRBD1 (5 bases). The germline V and J ends were trimmed by 4 bases and 3 bases, with 13 bases remaining between them. The CDR3 is made up of 16 amino acids. Looked up from germline, CDR1 is SGHVS and CDR2 is FNYEAQ.